The 19 T cell receptor beta chains given below trace back to one sample, sequenced in a study of cytomegalovirus exposure and HLA in healthy donors. The primer mix had 60 Vbeta and 13 Jbeta primers. TCRdb keeps only in-frame clones here, not all; method: immunoSEQ multiplex PCR. The table records about 160,000 clones, 60% to 80% of them present only once. The sample taken for sequencing was PBMCs. The origin of the receptors is a man aged 18 to 35 in good health and CMV-seropositive.

CDR3 loop: CASSEQVGQPQHF. CDR3 sequence (DNA): TGTGCCAGCAGTGAACAGGTTGGGCAGCCCCAGCATTTT. This chain uses TRBV6-1 with TRBJ1-5, with no clear D. The ends were cut back, 2 bases at V and 7 bases at J, with 9 bases in the middle. Germline lookup yields CDR1 MNHNS and CDR2 SASEGT. This CDR3 has 13 amino acids.

The rearrangement links TRBV7-9 to TRBJ2-7, with D perhaps matching TRBD2 (6 bases). The CDR3 spans 14 residues. Germline-derived CDR1 and CDR2 are SEHNR and FQNEAQ (reference sequence). V was cut by 5 bases and J by 4 bases, with 15 bases left in between. This chain's CDR3 is CASSHPPGVYEQYF. The DNA of the CDR3 is TGTGCCAGCAGCCACCCACCGGGGGTATACGAGCAGTACTTC. Full variable domain (rest looked up from reference TRBV7-9 and TRBJ2-7): DTGVSQNPRHKITKRGQNVTFRCDPISEHNRLYWYRQTLGQGPEFLTYFQNEAQLEKSRLLSDRFSAERPKGSFSTLEIQRTEQGDSAMYLCASSHPPGVYEQYFGPGTRLTVT.

This clone was detected only a few times. The V call is TRBV27, the J call TRBJ1-2, with D possibly being TRBD1 (6 bases). The CDR3 has 14 amino acids. Germline-derived CDR1 and CDR2 are MNHEY and SMNVEV (reference sequence). V lost 6 bases, J lost 8 bases, and 19 bases lay in between. The CDR3 DNA is TGTGCCAGCAGCTCGCCCGGACAGAGACGAGGCTACACCTTC. Protein sequence: CASSSPGQRRGYTF.

The chain joins TRBV7-6 to TRBJ2-1, with TRBD1 matching over 7 bases. The V segment lost 6 bases and the J segment 3 bases; nucleotides outside the gene matches: 11. Germline lookup yields CDR1 SGHVS and CDR2 FNYEAQ. This CDR3 region has 16 residues. In DNA, the CDR3 is TGTGCCAGCAGTTCCGAAACACAGGGGCTCTACAATGAGCAGTTCTTC. Translated: CASSSETQGLYNEQFF.

This CDR3 is CASSQDLSVLAGGLSSYNEQFF. The CDR3 DNA is TGCGCCAGCAGCCAAGATTTAAGTGTACTAGCGGGGGGGCTGTCTTCCTACAATGAGCAGTTCTTC. The J gene is TRBJ2-1, the V gene TRBV4-3; 13 positions agree with TRBD2. With V trimmed by 0 bases and J by 1 base, 15 bases remained unmatched. CDR3 size: 22 residues. Germline V gene data show CDR1 as LGHNA and CDR2 as YSLEER.

The V gene is TRBV13, the J gene TRBJ1-1; D possibly corresponds to TRBD1 (6 bases). The V and J ends lost 0 bases and 4 bases respectively, with 18 bases between them. The CDR3 loop spans 17 amino acids. The germline V gene has CDR1 PRHDT and CDR2 FYEKMQ (reference sequence). For the CDR3, the DNA is TGTGCCAGCAGCTTAGGCACAGGGAGATGGTTGAGCACTGAAGCTTTCTTT. As protein: CASSLGTGRWLSTEAFF.

This chain connects TRBV28 to TRBJ1-6; 8 nucleotides agree with TRBD1. Germline V lookup: CDR1 MDHEN, CDR2 SYDVKM. With 6 bases clipped from V and 6 bases from J, the junction kept 13 bases outside the gene matches. The CDR3 length is 17 residues. The CDR3 bases are TGTGCCAGCAGGCTACCCCGTGACAGGGGCGGTAATTCACCCCTCCACTTT. It yields the protein CASRLPRDRGGNSPLHF.

V usage is TRBV6-1 and J usage is TRBJ1-2; the match to TRBD1 covers 8 bases. This CDR3 contains 14 residues. The germline V gene has CDR1 MNHNS and CDR2 SASEGT. Trimming cost V 4 bases and J 3 bases; bases outside gene matches: 4. The chain's CDR3 is CASSVTGGDYGYTF. In nucleotides, the CDR3 is TGTGCCAGCAGTGTTACAGGGGGGGACTATGGCTACACCTTC.

Here the CDR3 reads CAWSSGNNQPQHF. Written as DNA, the CDR3 is TGTGCCTGGAGTTCCGGGAACAATCAGCCCCAGCATTTT. The chain combines TRBV30 with TRBJ1-5; D unclear. The germline CDR1 and CDR2 sequences are GTSNPN and SVGIG (reference sequence). Trimming shortened V by 2 bases and J by 3 bases, and 8 bases separated the two germline ends. This CDR3 has 13 residues.

This chain joins TRBV5-1 and TRBJ1-3; tentatively, D is TRBD1 (6 bases). The V gene's germline CDR1 is SGHRS and CDR2 YFSETQ. The length of the CDR3 is 15 residues. Deletions cut 5 bases from V and 4 bases from J, with 16 bases between. The CDR3 reads CASRDHRVTGNTIYF. CDR3 bases: TGCGCCAGCAGAGACCACAGGGTTACCGGAAACACCATATATTTT.

V gene TRBV9 combines with J gene TRBJ2-3; 12 nucleotides align to TRBD2. Germline trimming cut 1 base from V and 4 bases from J; bases unmatched to any gene: 1. The CDR3 is 15 amino acids. Germline CDR1 SGDLS, CDR2 YYNGEE. CDR3 sequence reads: CASSVSSGRADTQYF. The CDR3 nucleotides read TGTGCCAGCAGCGTATCTAGCGGGAGGGCAGATACGCAGTATTTT.

This chain links TRBV7-2 with TRBJ2-1; TRBD2 matches at 11 bases. Germline assignment: CDR1 SGHTA and CDR2 FQGNSA. The CDR3 has 15 residues. Trimming took 3 bases from V and 9 from J; bases not matched to a gene: 7. The CDR3 reads CASSFIAGGPSEQFF. The CDR3 DNA is TGTGCCAGCAGCTTCATAGCGGGAGGGCCAAGTGAGCAGTTCTTC. Supplemented by reference TRBV7-2 and TRBJ2-1, the full variable domain reads GAGVSQSPSNKVTEKGKDVELRCDPISGHTALYWYRQSLGQGLEFLIYFQGNSAPDKSGLPSDRFSAERTGGSVSTLTIQRTQQEDSAVYLCASSFIAGGPSEQFFGPGTRLTVL.

This chain joins TRBV18 and TRBJ1-5, with D possibly matching TRBD1 (6 bases). The V gene lost 4 bases and the J gene lost 0 bases, with 13 bases spanning the gap. Germline CDR1 KGHSH, CDR2 LQKENI. The CDR3 contains 16 residues. CDR3 sequence: CASSQSTGSSNQPQHF. CDR3 bases: TGTGCCAGCTCACAATCAACAGGGTCTAGCAATCAGCCCCAGCATTTT. The complete variable domain, with remaining parts taken from reference TRBV18 and TRBJ1-5, reads NAGVMQNPRHLVRRRGQEARLRCSPMKGHSHVYWYRQLPEEGLKFMVYLQKENIIDESGMPKERFSAEFPKEGPSILRIQQVVRGDSAAYFCASSQSTGSSNQPQHFGDGTRLSIL.

This chain joins TRBV7-6 and TRBJ1-2, with 8 bases matching TRBD1. After removal of 5 bases from V and 6 bases from J, the junction contained 8 bases not matched to a gene. CDR1 is SGHVS and CDR2 is FNYEAQ in the germline V gene. CDR3 length: 14 residues. CDR3 sequence reads: CASSLGSGGDGYTF. Written as DNA, the CDR3 is TGTGCCAGCAGCCTAGGGTCAGGGGGCGATGGCTACACCTTC.

In this sample, this clone turned up a few times. The chain has TRBV19 and TRBJ2-5; D perhaps matches TRBD1 (5 bases). Between the trimmed V and J ends, which lost 5 bases and 0 bases, there was a span of 10 bases. Germline V gene data show CDR1 as LNHDA and CDR2 as SQIVND (reference sequence). CDR3 length equals 14 residues. CDR3: CASSVQGNQETQYF. The CDR3 region has the DNA TGTGCCAGTAGTGTCCAGGGCAACCAAGAGACCCAGTACTTC. Variable domain in full (rest from reference TRBV19 and TRBJ2-5): DGGITQSPKYLFRKEGQNVTLSCEQNLNHDAMYWYRQDPGQGLRLIYYSQIVNDFQKGDIAEGYSVSREKKESFPLTVTSAQKNPTAFYLCASSVQGNQETQYFGPGTRLLVL.

For the CDR3, the DNA is TGTGCCAGCAGCTTGGGACTAGCGGGGGGTGCAGATACGCAGTATTTT. It is translated as CASSLGLAGGADTQYF. This chain connects TRBV7-2 to TRBJ2-3; 15 nucleotides align to TRBD2. Trimming at V came to 3 bases and at J to 4 bases, leaving 2 bases not matched to a gene. The CDR3 totals 16 residues. Germline V gene data show CDR1 as SGHTA and CDR2 as FQGNSA.

This clone has only one observation. This chain uses TRBV5-4 with TRBJ1-1; 10 nucleotides align to TRBD1. V trimming: 4 bases; J trimming: 3 bases; junction bases outside the gene matches: 9. There are 16 residues in the CDR3. CDR1 and CDR2 from the germline V gene are SGHNT and YYREEE (reference sequence). CDR3 protein: CASSPVLGTGDTEAFF. The CDR3 bases are TGTGCCAGCAGCCCGGTATTAGGGACAGGGGACACTGAAGCTTTCTTT.

The gene calls are TRBV27 and TRBJ1-1; perhaps TRBD1 as D (6 bases). The germline V gene has CDR1 MNHEY and CDR2 SMNVEV (reference sequence). V dropped 3 bases and J dropped 2 bases, with 10 bases sitting between them. The CDR3 covers 14 residues. The CDR3 DNA is TGTGCCAGCAGTTTCCTGGACAGAAACACTGAAGCTTTCTTT. It specifies CASSFLDRNTEAFF.

This chain uses TRBV5-1 with TRBJ2-5; 8 bases are shared with TRBD1. CDR1 is SGHRS, CDR2 YFSETQ, per germline. The length of the CDR3 is 14 residues. The V segment lost 5 bases and the J segment 5 bases; nucleotides outside the gene matches: 8. DNA for the CDR3: TGCGCCAGCAGATCGACAGGGGCTGGGGAGACCCAGTACTTC. The encoded protein is CASRSTGAGETQYF.